The entry that follows covers one TCR beta chain sequence. Its antigen is undetermined. The CDR3 loop spans 15 amino acids. V was pared by 6 bases and J by 1 base, with 15 bases between. Germline lookup yields CDR1 SGHVS and CDR2 FQNEAQ. The iRepertoire nested amplicon-rescue multiplex PCR amplified TCR alpha and beta CDR3s from RNA. Input was roughly 95-450 ng of tissue mRNA or PBMC total RNA. MiXCR was run by TCRdb on the multiplex PCR reads, yielding one entry per CDR3 protein. The repertoire consists of tens of thousands of distinct CDR3 sequences, with roughly 37% occurring once and the leading ten covering around two fifths. The entry originates in a study of glioma-infiltrating T cells. Study-wide findings and caveats: Above-expected tissue-blood divergence occurred in all gliomas, most in low-grade ones.

V and J are TRBV7-8 and TRBJ1-1; D not resolved. This sequence was found in a human donor with low-grade glioma or glioblastoma, undergoing nonglioma brain surgery, or in good health (not recorded which). The specimen was glioma tissue, nonneoplastic brain tissue, or PBMCs (not recorded which). DNA of the CDR3: TGTGCCAGCAGACGCGGACCAGTTTGGAACACTGAAGCTTTCTTT. Its translation is CASRRGPVWNTEAFF.